The 31 T cell receptor beta chains given below trace back to one sample, sequenced in a study of blood T cell repertoires in COVID-19. Data came from immunoSEQ multiplex PCR; TCRdb stores just in-frame clones and leaves some out. The sample contains roughly 100,000 clones, 85% of which appear only once. Material for sequencing was peripheral blood. The receptors were sampled from a woman aged 70-85 years with active or convalescent COVID-19.

The chain links TRBV18 to TRBJ1-1; no reliable D call. This CDR3 is built from 13 residues. Trimming removed 4 bases from V and 0 bases from J, with 6 bases in between. Germline assignment: CDR1 KGHSH and CDR2 LQKENI. CDR3 loop: CASSLQMNTEAFF. The CDR3 DNA follows: TGTGCCAGCTCACTCCAGATGAACACTGAAGCTTTCTTT.

The genes are TRBV19 and TRBJ1-2, with 7 bases fitting TRBD1. The ends lost 1 base at V and 8 bases at J; junction bases unmatched: 10. CDR3 length: 15 residues. Germline lookup yields CDR1 LNHDA and CDR2 SQIVND (reference sequence). The CDR3 bases are TGTGCCAGTAGTATAGTTCCGGGACAGCTGGACGGCTACACCTTC. This sequence encodes CASSIVPGQLDGYTF.

This chain joins TRBV5-1 and TRBJ1-1; TRBD1 matches 7 bases. Germline V gene lookup returns CDR1 SGHRS and CDR2 YFSETQ. CDR3 length equals 14 residues. Germline trimming cut 4 bases from V and 3 bases from J; bases unmatched to any gene: 6. The chain's CDR3 is CASSADRRDTEAFF. DNA of the CDR3: TGCGCCAGCAGCGCGGACAGGAGGGACACTGAAGCTTTCTTT.

V is TRBV7-2 and J is TRBJ2-1; no clear D. The CDR3 is 14 amino acids. CDR1 and CDR2 (germline): SGHTA, FQGNSA. Deletions cut 1 base from V and 5 bases from J, with 9 bases between. As DNA, the CDR3 is TGTGCCAGCAGCTTAGTAACATTTCACAATGAGCAGTTCTTC. It yields the protein CASSLVTFHNEQFF.

V usage is TRBV6-5 and J usage is TRBJ2-7, with D maybe TRBD1 (5 bases). Per the germline V gene, CDR1 is MNHEY and CDR2 is SVGAGI. Trimming took 4 bases from V and 7 from J, leaving 14 bases between them. The CDR3 is made up of 13 amino acids. The CDR3 loop reads CASSSDIPGEQYF. CDR3 DNA: TGTGCCAGCAGTTCCGACATCCCAGGGGAGCAGTACTTC.

The gene calls are TRBV29-1 and TRBJ2-1; 11 bases match TRBD2. The CDR3 totals 13 residues. V was clipped by 4 bases and J by 10 bases; unmatched bases: 6. CDR1 is SQVTM and CDR2 is ANQGSEA in the germline V gene. The CDR3 region has the DNA TGCAGCGTTGTTATTAGCGGGAGGGACGAGCAGTTCTTC. The encoded protein is CSVVISGRDEQFF.

CDR3 amino acids: CASSTEGQGTSPLHF. The CDR3 region has the DNA TGTGCCAGTAGTACGGAAGGACAGGGAACTTCACCCCTCCACTTT. The gene calls are TRBV19 and TRBJ1-6, with TRBD1 matching 8 bases. This CDR3 has 15 residues. Germline CDR1 and CDR2: LNHDA and SQIVND (reference sequence). J lost 9 bases, V lost 4 bases, and 8 bases had no gene match.

The rearrangement uses TRBV30 and TRBJ1-2; the D gene is possibly TRBD1 (5 bases). Trimming stripped 1 base from V and 6 bases from J, with 15 bases between. Germline assignment: CDR1 GTSNPN and CDR2 SVGIG (reference sequence). The CDR3 extends over 14 amino acids. CDR3 in amino acids: CAWSDQGMGNGYTF. CDR3 DNA: TGTGCCTGGAGTGATCAGGGCATGGGGAATGGCTACACCTTC. Variable domain in full (rest from reference TRBV30 and TRBJ1-2): SQTIHQWPATLVQPVGSPLSLECTVEGTSNPNLYWYRQAAGRGLQLLFYSVGIGQISSEVPQNLSASRPQDRQFILSSKKLLLSDSGFYLCAWSDQGMGNGYTFGSGTRLTVV.

The rearrangement links TRBV11-3 to TRBJ1-2; D perhaps matches TRBD1 (5 bases). V gave up 8 bases and J gave up 4 bases, with 8 bases separating them. The CDR3 is 11 residues long. Germline V CDR1 and CDR2: SGHNT, YENEEA. The CDR3 DNA reads as TGTGCCAGCGGGGGGGGCTATGGCTACACCTTC. Its protein is CASGGGYGYTF.

This sequence joins TRBV3-1 (or the pseudogene TRBV3-2) and TRBJ2-3; 9 positions match TRBD1. V was pared by 1 base and J by 1 base, with 3 bases of the junction left unmatched. The V gene's germline CDR1 is LGHDT and CDR2 YNNKEL (reference sequence). The CDR3 spans 16 residues. CDR3 in amino acids: CASSQVRTGGTDTQYF. CDR3 DNA sequence: TGTGCCAGCAGCCAAGTCCGGACAGGGGGCACAGATACGCAGTATTTT.

The J gene is TRBJ2-3, the V gene TRBV5-1; 8 bases map to TRBD2. J gave up 3 bases and V 4 bases, and 7 bases lay outside the gene matches. The CDR3 covers 15 residues. Germline assignment: CDR1 SGHRS and CDR2 YFSETQ. The CDR3 region is CASSPLTSETDTQYF. The CDR3 coding sequence is TGCGCCAGCAGCCCCCTGACTAGCGAGACAGATACGCAGTATTTT.

This chain uses TRBV6-4 with TRBJ2-1, with TRBD1 matching over 9 bases. J was trimmed by 2 bases and V by 3 bases; bases with no gene match: 2. This CDR3 region has 15 residues. CDR1 and CDR2 from the germline V gene are MRHNA and SNTAGT. CDR3 coding DNA: TGTGCCAGCAGTGAGGGACAGGGCCCCTACAATGAGCAGTTCTTC. Translation: CASSEGQGPYNEQFF.

This clone was seen a handful of times. J is TRBJ1-2 and V is TRBV30; D may be TRBD1 (6 bases). The CDR3 has 18 residues. V lost 3 bases and J lost 0, with 23 bases in between. In germline, CDR1 is GTSNPN, CDR2 SVGIG (reference sequence). The DNA of the CDR3 is TGTGCCTGGAGGACTAAACAGGGTACACAACAAGCTAACTATGGCTACACCTTC. It is translated as CAWRTKQGTQQANYGYTF.

The gene calls are TRBV3-1 (or the pseudogene TRBV3-2) and TRBJ2-2, with 10 bases lining up with TRBD2. V shed 5 bases, J shed 1 base, and the junction held 1 base outside the gene matches. The CDR3 totals 15 residues. Germline CDR1 reads LGHDT; CDR2 reads YNNKEL (reference sequence). The CDR3 coding sequence is TGTGCCAGCAGCACTAGCGGGAAGAACACCGGGGAGCTGTTTTTT. Translated, it gives CASSTSGKNTGELFF.

This clone was picked up many times. The J gene is TRBJ1-5, the V gene TRBV21-1; the table's D call TRBD1 went unverified against the DNA. TRBV21-1 is given as a pseudogene. The CDR3 is 16 residues long. CDR3 nucleotide sequence: TGTGCCAGCAGCGATGAGGCTCAGGGGGAAAGTCAGCCCCAGCATTTT. This codes for CASSDEAQGESQPQHF.

This sequence joins TRBV9 and TRBJ1-1; 7 bases are a match to TRBD1. The CDR3 runs 14 residues. Trimming cost V 4 bases and J 1 base; bases outside gene matches: 4. CDR1 is SGDLS, CDR2 YYNGEE, per germline. The CDR3 DNA reads as TGTGCCAGCAGCCCGGACAGGCCGAACACTGAAGCTTTCTTT. Translation: CASSPDRPNTEAFF.

The chain carries TRBV11-2 and TRBJ2-3; D is perhaps TRBD2 (5 bases). The germline CDR1 and CDR2 sequences are SGHAT and FQNNGV. V was clipped by 0 bases and J by 6 bases, with 10 bases between them. CDR3 size: 14 residues. The CDR3 sequence is CASSLEPSRDTQYF. CDR3 DNA: TGTGCCAGCAGCTTAGAGCCTAGCAGGGATACGCAGTATTTT.

This chain joins TRBV18 and TRBJ2-5; 8 bases match TRBD2. The CDR3 is 14 amino acids. Germline V gene lookup returns CDR1 KGHSH and CDR2 LQKENI. Trimming cost V 2 bases and J 5 bases; bases outside gene matches: 4. The CDR3: CASSPSGLGETQYF. DNA for the CDR3: TGTGCCAGCTCACCATCGGGACTAGGTGAGACCCAGTACTTC.

The chain combines TRBV6-2 or TRBV6-3 with TRBJ1-2, with 10 bases aligning to TRBD1. V lost 5 bases, J lost 4 bases, and 4 bases stayed unmatched. Germline loops: CDR1 MNHEY, CDR2 SVGEGT. The CDR3 contains 14 residues. The CDR3 spells CASSRTGGFYGYTF. The CDR3 DNA sequence: TGTGCCAGCAGTCGGACAGGGGGTTTCTATGGCTACACCTTC.

The chain couples TRBV15 to TRBJ1-6; 9 nucleotides line up with TRBD1. Trimming at V came to 1 base and at J to 10 bases, leaving 2 bases not matched to a gene. This CDR3 comprises 14 residues. Germline-derived CDR1 and CDR2 are LNHNV and YYDKDF (reference sequence). CDR3 DNA: TGTGCCACCAGCAGAGGACAGGGGGGGTCACCCCTCCACTTT. This gives the protein CATSRGQGGSPLHF. The full variable domain, its missing parts supplied by reference TRBV15 and TRBJ1-6, is DAMVIQNPRYQVTQFGKPVTLSCSQTLNHNVMYWYQQKSSQAPKLLFHYYDKDFNNEADTPDNFQSRRPNTSFCFLDIRSPGLGDTAMYLCATSRGQGGSPLHFGNGTRLTVT.

V and J are TRBV10-1 and TRBJ2-7; 10 bases are shared with TRBD1. Germline trimming cut 6 bases from V and 7 bases from J; bases unmatched to any gene: 9. Germline values: CDR1 WNHNN, CDR2 SYGVQD (reference sequence). The CDR3 contains 14 residues. The DNA for the CDR3 is TGCGCCAGCAGCCCCCGGGACAGGGGAGGGGAGCAGTACTTC. It is translated as CASSPRDRGGEQYF.

The V gene is TRBV30, the J gene TRBJ1-5; 8 bases map to TRBD1. This CDR3 has 18 residues. Trimming cost V 3 bases and J 0 bases; bases outside gene matches: 13. The germline gives CDR1 GTSNPN, CDR2 SVGIG (reference sequence). CDR3 DNA sequence: TGTGCCTGGAGAGGCAAGAGGACAGGGCCCAATAGCAATCAGCCCCAGCATTTT. Translation: CAWRGKRTGPNSNQPQHF.

V gene TRBV18 combines with J gene TRBJ1-1; 11 nucleotides align to TRBD1. Looked up from germline, CDR1 is KGHSH and CDR2 is LQKENI. The CDR3 has 16 residues. The J segment lost 11 bases and the V segment lost 3 bases, leaving 14 bases of the junction unmatched. For the CDR3, the DNA is TGTGCCAGCTCACCGTACGGGACAGGGGGTAGGGTAGAGGCTTTCTTT. Translating it yields CASSPYGTGGRVEAFF.

This clone was observed once. This chain uses TRBV7-8 with TRBJ2-7, with 7 bases that match TRBD1. The CDR3 covers 16 residues. Germline loops: CDR1 SGHVS, CDR2 FQNEAQ. V dropped 1 base and J dropped 0; count of bases not matched to a gene: 6. DNA of the CDR3: TGTGCCAGCAGCTTAGGGGCCGGGACAGTCTCCTACGAGCAGTACTTC. It codes for CASSLGAGTVSYEQYF. The entire variable domain, with the rest obtained from reference TRBV7-8 and TRBJ2-7, is as follows: GAGVSQSPRYKVAKRGQDVALRCDPISGHVSLFWYQQALGQGPEFLTYFQNEAQLDKSGLPSDRFFAERPEGSVSTLKIQRTQQEDSAVYLCASSLGAGTVSYEQYFGPGTRLTVT.

The chain links TRBV10-3 to TRBJ2-2, with TRBD2 matching 9 bases. V shed 7 bases and J 4 bases; nucleotides not matched to a gene: 10. There are 16 residues in the CDR3. In germline, CDR1 is ENHRY, CDR2 SYGVKD. The DNA for the CDR3 is TGTGCCATCAACCCAGGGGGACTAGCCTTCACCGGGGAGCTGTTTTTT. Protein sequence: CAINPGGLAFTGELFF.

This clone was seen once. The rearrangement joins TRBV19 to TRBJ2-5; D possibly corresponds to TRBD1 (5 bases). The length of the CDR3 is 14 residues. Germline loops: CDR1 LNHDA, CDR2 SQIVND (reference sequence). The ends were cut back, 4 bases at V and 5 bases at J, with 14 bases in the middle. In DNA form, the CDR3 reads TGTGCCAGTAGTAATTCCAGGGTTGGGGAGACCCAGTACTTC. Translation gives CASSNSRVGETQYF.

The rearrangement joins TRBV5-1 to TRBJ2-3; 15 nucleotides line up with TRBD2. The CDR3 sequence is 17 residues long. Losses at the gene ends were 4 bases for V and 4 bases for J; bases not matched to a gene: 7. Germline CDR1 SGHRS, CDR2 YFSETQ. The CDR3: CASSRTSGGAVADTQYF. For the CDR3, the DNA is TGCGCCAGCAGCCGGACTAGCGGGGGGGCCGTGGCAGATACGCAGTATTTT.

The rearrangement uses TRBV5-1 and TRBJ2-2; a possible D gene is TRBD1 (5 bases). V gave up 3 bases and J gave up 2 bases, with 14 bases separating them. The CDR3 totals 16 residues. Germline-derived CDR1 and CDR2 are SGHRS and YFSETQ. CDR3 in DNA: TGCGCCAGCAGCTCCAGGGAATATTCAAACACCGGGGAGCTGTTTTTT. Protein sequence: CASSSREYSNTGELFF.

The chain carries TRBV4-3 and TRBJ2-1; 7 positions agree with TRBD2. The V gene end was trimmed by 2 bases and the J gene end by 5 bases; junction bases not matched to a gene: 15. This CDR3 is 18 amino acids long. Germline CDR1 is LGHNA and CDR2 is YSLEER. CDR3 DNA sequence: TGCGCCAGCAGCCAAAGGTGGGGAGGGGAGGTTCATCACAATGAGCAGTTCTTC. Residues: CASSQRWGGEVHHNEQFF.

The rearrangement uses TRBV27 and TRBJ1-1; TRBD1 matches 12 bases. V shed 6 bases and J 11 bases; nucleotides not matched to a gene: 19. The germline gives CDR1 MNHEY, CDR2 SMNVEV (reference sequence). The CDR3 sequence is 17 residues long. The CDR3 sequence: CASRILGQGASGDMAFF. The CDR3 nucleotides are TGTGCCAGCAGGATTCTGGGACAGGGGGCGAGTGGAGATATGGCTTTCTTT.

The chain carries TRBV28 and TRBJ1-4, with D perhaps matching TRBD1 (5 bases). Germline CDR1 MDHEN, CDR2 SYDVKM. The germline V and J ends were trimmed by 4 bases and 4 bases, with 10 bases remaining between them. This CDR3 has 14 residues. Here the CDR3 DNA reads TGTGCCAGCAGTTACGTGACAGTTAATGAAAAACTGTTTTTT. It yields the protein CASSYVTVNEKLFF.